This T cell receptor (beta chain) stems from a study of molecular identifiers for immune sequencing clone quantification. Overall study context: In replicates, RNA taken from roughly 18,000 or 92,000 naive CD8 cells was divided five ways, and four portions underwent sequencing. Study-wide results and caveats: Jurkat TCR RNA spiked in from one cell (amid about 980,000 naive cells) was reportedly detectable.

Deletions cut 4 bases from V and 11 bases from J, with 20 bases between. The germline gives CDR1 MNHEY, CDR2 SMNVEV (reference sequence). The CDR3 runs 14 residues. This clonotype was detected only a few times. Antigen: not known. Libraries of naive CD8 T cells were made from approximately 20,000 to 1,000,000 sorted cells. They used 10%, 30% or 50% RNA. TCRdb independently ran MiXCR on the PCR reads; one entry per CDR3 protein. The data hold some 580,000 distinct CDR3 sequences, with roughly 25% observed a single time. The sequenced sample consisted of naive CD8+ T cells from blood, with Jurkat cell RNA spiked in. The subset: FACS-sorted CD8+CD4-CCR7+CD45RA+ naive T cells. The sequence was collected from a human donor in good health. Some libraries in this study had Jurkat cell RNA spiked in. The chain carries TRBV27 and TRBJ1-1; perhaps TRBD1 as D (5 bases). The CDR3 nucleotides are TGTGCCAGCAGTTCTCTCGGAGATCCGGAGGGGGCTTTCTTT. As protein: CASSSLGDPEGAFF.